A single sample gave rise to the 8 T cell receptor beta chains below, sequenced in a study of siplizumab effects on memory and regulatory T cells. It was at 37°C and for five to seven days that the mixed lymphocyte reaction cells were cocultured. Some clones are missing from TCRdb's copy, which holds only in-frame ones; the method was immunoSEQ multiplex PCR. The sample shows around 4,500 clones, around 50% of them seen only once. No antigens are known for them. The sequencing input was CFSE-low (dividing) CD4+ T cells sorted from an allogeneic mixed lymphocyte reaction. All receptors derive from a human donor in good health; the cells came from an allogeneic mixed lymphocyte reaction. Some clones in this sample may be carry-over from other donors' samples.

The chain combines TRBV14 with TRBJ2-1; 16 bases agree with TRBD2. Unmatched junction bases numbered 6, after V lost 4 bases and J lost 0 bases. This CDR3 contains 19 residues. Germline lookup yields CDR1 SGHDN and CDR2 FVKESK. This CDR3 is CASSLPGLAGGSSYNEQFF. CDR3 in DNA: TGTGCCAGCAGCCTACCGGGACTAGCGGGAGGGAGCTCCTACAATGAGCAGTTCTTC. The full variable domain, its missing parts supplied by reference TRBV14 and TRBJ2-1, is EAGVTQFPSHSVIEKGQTVTLRCDPISGHDNLYWYRRVMGKEIKFLLHFVKESKQDESGMPNNRFLAERTGGTYSTLKVQPAELEDSGVYFCASSLPGLAGGSSYNEQFFGPGTRLTVL.

The V gene is TRBV6-1, the J gene TRBJ2-7, with 8 bases matching TRBD1. The trim removed 7 bases at V and 2 bases at J, leaving 10 bases unmatched. CDR3 length equals 15 residues. In germline, CDR1 is MNHNS, CDR2 SASEGT. CDR3 sequence: CASTRTWTGTYEQYF. In nucleotides, the CDR3 is TGTGCCAGCACCCGAACCTGGACAGGGACCTACGAGCAGTACTTC.

The chain couples TRBV27 to TRBJ1-6; maybe TRBD1 (5 bases). In germline, CDR1 is MNHEY, CDR2 SMNVEV (reference sequence). CDR3 size: 14 residues. V was trimmed by 3 bases and J by 6 bases, leaving 9 bases between them. The CDR3 loop reads CASSLVRGNSPLHF. CDR3 sequence (DNA): TGTGCCAGCAGTTTGGTAAGGGGTAATTCACCCCTCCACTTT.

This clone occurred a few times. V usage is TRBV7-9 and J usage is TRBJ2-5, with 10 bases fitting TRBD2. This CDR3 region has 17 residues. The germline V gene has CDR1 SEHNR and CDR2 FQNEAQ (reference sequence). Trimming at V came to 2 bases and at J to 5 bases, leaving 11 bases not matched to a gene. CDR3 in DNA: TGTGCCAGCAGCTTACTCTTCCAAGCGGGAGGGCCGGAGACCCAGTACTTC. Protein: CASSLLFQAGGPETQYF. The whole variable domain, filled in from reference TRBV7-9 and TRBJ2-5, reads DTGVSQNPRHKITKRGQNVTFRCDPISEHNRLYWYRQTLGQGPEFLTYFQNEAQLEKSRLLSDRFSAERPKGSFSTLEIQRTEQGDSAMYLCASSLLFQAGGPETQYFGPGTRLLVL.

The V gene is TRBV6-5, the J gene TRBJ2-7; D possibly corresponds to TRBD2 (6 bases). The CDR3 loop spans 14 amino acids. Germline CDR1 and CDR2: MNHEY and SVGAGI. V lost 7 bases to trimming and J lost 2 bases, with 15 bases between them. For the CDR3, the DNA is TGTGCCAGCAAAGCGGGCTTAGGGGCCTACGAGCAGTACTTC. This encodes CASKAGLGAYEQYF.

This clone has just a few counts. V gene TRBV11-2 combines with J gene TRBJ1-6; D perhaps matches TRBD1 (5 bases). Germline CDR1 and CDR2: SGHAT and FQNNGV. V was shortened by 9 bases and J by 7 bases, with 13 bases between the two germline ends. This CDR3 has 13 residues. The chain's CDR3 is CARWGGGNSPLHF. CDR3 sequence (DNA): TGTGCCAGATGGGGCGGAGGGAATTCACCCCTCCACTTT. The entire variable domain, with the rest obtained from reference TRBV11-2 and TRBJ1-6, is as follows: EAGVAQSPRYKIIEKRQSVAFWCNPISGHATLYWYQQILGQGPKLLIQFQNNGVVDDSQLPKDRFSAERLKGVDSTLKIQPAKLEDSAVYLCARWGGGNSPLHFGNGTRLTVT.

The chain uses TRBV6-4 and TRBJ2-1; D not resolved. The germline CDR1 and CDR2 sequences are MRHNA and SNTAGT. The CDR3 loop spans 11 amino acids. V lost 5 bases to trimming and J lost 8 bases, with 7 bases between them. This CDR3 reads CASSLWDEQFF. In nucleotides, the CDR3 is TGTGCCAGCAGTCTTTGGGATGAGCAGTTCTTC.

The count of this clone is one. The chain links TRBV7-3 to TRBJ2-1; the match to TRBD1 covers 8 bases. CDR3 length equals 13 residues. CDR1 SGHTA and CDR2 FQGTGA come from the germline V gene. V lost 4 bases and J lost 7; bases outside the gene matches: 3. CDR3 sequence reads: CASSSYRGNEQFF. As DNA, the CDR3 is TGTGCCAGCAGCTCTTACAGGGGGAATGAGCAGTTCTTC.